These T cell receptor beta chains were read from a single sample in a study of T cell responses to AZD1222 COVID-19 vaccine. Only in-frame clones appear in the TCRdb table, and some are missing; sequencing was by immunoSEQ multiplex PCR. Among over 85,000 clones, about 88% were seen once, and the ten largest hold less than 6%. The sample consisted of peripheral blood, taken on day 0 of AZD1222 vaccination. The source of these receptors is an adult in good health. Both conserved end residues are part of each CDR3. A D gene is named only where the DNA matches it firmly. The size of a clone is reported for some rows only, either as once, few or many, or as a class for expanded clones.

d_call clone_size j_call v_call cdr3_aa cdr3_nt
- few TRBJ2-3 TRBV14 CASSQDLGDSTDTQYF TGTGCCAGCAGCCAAGATCTTGGTGATAGCACAGATACGCAGTATTTT
- - TRBJ1-1 TRBV4-2 CASSQRTQNTEAFF TGTGCCAGCAGCCAACGAACTCAGAACACTGAAGCTTTCTTT
- few TRBJ1-2 TRBV29-1 CSVEFSSNYGYTF TGCAGCGTTGAATTTAGCAGTAACTATGGCTACACCTTC
- - TRBJ1-1 TRBV29-1 CSAEEVTNTEAFF TGCAGCGCCGAAGAGGTTACTAACACTGAAGCTTTCTTT
- once TRBJ1-5 TRBV4-2 CASSQVGQMSNQPQHF TGTGCCAGCAGCCAGGTTGGACAGATGAGCAATCAGCCCCAGCATTTT
- - TRBJ1-1 TRBV30 CAWVTGNPPFEAFF TGTGCCTGGGTCACAGGGAACCCCCCATTTGAAGCTTTCTTT
TRBD1 - TRBJ2-5 TRBV11-2 CASSLISAGGETQYF TGTGCCAGCAGCTTAATTAGTGCAGGGGGAGAGACCCAGTACTTC
- once TRBJ2-7 TRBV7-9 CASSSVPGEQYF TGTGCCAGCAGCTCCGTCCCGGGTGAGCAGTACTTC
- - TRBJ1-5 TRBV6-1 CASSELRGGGGSNQPQHF TGTGCCAGCAGTGAACTTCGGGGGGGAGGGGGAAGCAATCAGCCCCAGCATTTT
- - TRBJ1-4 TRBV19 CASSPRQVGEKLFF TGCGCCAGTAGTCCGAGACAGGTCGGTGAAAAACTGTTTTTT
TRBD2 once TRBJ2-6 TRBV6-2/TRBV6-3 CASSQREGRGGANVLTF TGTGCCAGCAGCCAGCGGGAGGGCCGAGGAGGGGCCAACGTCCTGACTTTC
TRBD2 once TRBJ2-7 TRBV18 CASSRGVTGGGEQYF TGTGCCAGCTCACGAGGGGTCACGGGAGGTGGGGAGCAGTACTTC
TRBD1 - TRBJ1-1 TRBV27 CASSLAGTGAVFF TGTGCCAGCAGTTTAGCAGGGACAGGGGCGGTTTTCTTT
- - TRBJ2-7 TRBV7-8 CASSLNGQPTYEQYF TGTGCCAGCAGCCTAAATGGACAGCCAACCTACGAGCAGTACTTC
- - TRBJ1-1 TRBV7-2 CASSLARGNTEAFF TGTGCCAGCAGCTTAGCGAGGGGGAACACTGAAGCTTTCTTT
TRBD1 - TRBJ2-6 TRBV6-2/TRBV6-3 CASSLNRGSGANVLTF TGTGCCAGCAGTTTGAACAGGGGTTCTGGGGCCAACGTCCTGACTTTC
- - TRBJ1-3 TRBV4-2 CASSSPPVGTIYF TGTGCCAGCAGCTCCCCACCCGTAGGGACCATATATTTT
- once TRBJ2-3 TRBV10-3 CAISVGGRADTQYF TGTGCCATCAGCGTGGGGGGCCGGGCAGATACGCAGTATTTT
- few TRBJ1-6 TRBV7-2 CASSFLSSYNSPLHF TGTGCCAGCAGCTTTTTGAGCTCCTATAATTCACCCCTCCACTTT
- - TRBJ2-7 TRBV6-5 CASTQVGGGEQYF TGTGCCAGCACTCAGGTCGGGGGCGGCGAGCAGTACTTC
- - TRBJ2-4 TRBV2 CASSLGVAKNIQYF TGTGCCAGCAGTCTGGGAGTAGCCAAAAACATTCAGTACTTC
TRBD1 - TRBJ1-2 TRBV5-4 CASSRDRSNYGYTF TGTGCCAGCAGCCGGGACAGGAGTAACTATGGCTACACCTTC
- - TRBJ2-7 TRBV7-2 CASSFPGSYEQYF TGTGCCAGCAGCTTTCCCGGGAGCTACGAGCAGTACTTC
TRBD1 - TRBJ1-1 TRBV3-1/TRBV3-2 CASSQTLDRMNTEAFF TGTGCCAGCAGCCAAACATTGGACAGGATGAACACTGAAGCTTTCTTT
- - TRBJ1-5 TRBV19 CASSEPAANNQPQHF TGTGCCAGTAGCGAACCCGCGGCCAACAATCAGCCCCAGCATTTT
TRBD1 - TRBJ1-1 TRBV7-8 CASSTRTGRSTEAFF TGTGCCAGCAGCACTCGGACAGGGAGGTCCACTGAAGCTTTCTTT
- - TRBJ2-7 TRBV7-2 CASSLEGGDNYEQYF TGTGCCAGCAGCCTGGAGGGAGGGGACAACTACGAGCAGTACTTC
- - TRBJ1-2 TRBV6-1 CASSDPRGLGRANYGYTF TGTGCCAGCAGTGATCCGAGGGGCCTGGGACGGGCGAACTATGGCTACACCTTC
- - TRBJ2-7 TRBV4-3 CASSQVGLPYEQYF TGCGCCAGCAGCCAAGTTGGACTCCCCTACGAGCAGTACTTC
TRBD1 - TRBJ2-1 TRBV28 CASSFIGRDRGLGQFF TGTGCCAGCAGTTTCATCGGAAGGGACAGGGGGCTGGGGCAGTTCTTC
- once TRBJ2-7 TRBV11-2 CASSPRARVSEQYF TGTGCCAGCAGCCCCCGGGCAAGGGTGAGCGAGCAGTACTTC
- - TRBJ2-5 TRBV4-3 CASSQDWAGAETQYF TGCGCCAGCAGCCAAGATTGGGCAGGGGCAGAGACCCAGTACTTC
- - TRBJ1-1 TRBV5-1 CASGDSHTEAFF TGCGCCAGCGGAGACAGTCACACTGAAGCTTTCTTT
- few TRBJ1-2 TRBV25-1 CASSGQGRDTYGYTF TGTGCCAGCAGTGGGCAAGGGAGAGACACTTATGGCTACACCTTC
TRBD2 - TRBJ2-7 TRBV5-3 CARSLGLAGVDEQYF TGTGCCAGAAGCTTGGGGCTAGCGGGAGTTGACGAGCAGTACTTC
- - TRBJ2-3 TRBV20-1 CSASWGRSADTQYF TGCAGTGCTAGTTGGGGCCGGTCCGCAGATACGCAGTATTTT
TRBD1 - TRBJ2-7 TRBV6-5 CASSTTGGPPYEQYF TGTGCCAGCAGTACCACAGGGGGGCCCCCCTACGAGCAGTACTTC
TRBD1 - TRBJ1-1 TRBV6-5 CASRSNRQGEAFF TGTGCCAGCAGGTCCAACAGACAGGGAGAAGCTTTCTTT
TRBD2 few TRBJ2-7 TRBV6-1 CASSENGGLGGEQYF TGTGCCAGCAGTGAGAATGGGGGATTGGGGGGGGAGCAGTACTTC
- few TRBJ1-2 TRBV29-1 CSVEDWVNGYTF TGCAGCGTTGAAGATTGGGTGAATGGCTACACCTTC
TRBD2 - TRBJ2-1 TRBV25-1 CASSPSGTRYNEQFF TGTGCCAGCAGCCCCTCCGGGACTAGATACAATGAGCAGTTCTTC
- - TRBJ1-2 TRBV7-9 CASSPPIARQSYGYTF TGTGCCAGCAGCCCCCCTATAGCCCGACAATCCTATGGCTACACCTTC
TRBD1 - TRBJ1-2 TRBV5-1 CASSFTGGLDGYTF TGCGCCAGCAGCTTTACAGGGGGTTTGGATGGCTACACCTTC